This TCR beta chain was sequenced for a study of shared clonotypes between healthy human individuals. Worth noting for this clone: Its specificity is not known.

Trimming shortened V by 6 bases and J by 5 bases, and 16 bases separated the two germline ends. CDR3 length: 14 amino acids. The germline gives CDR1 MNHNS, CDR2 SASEGT. The run depth of the assay was deep. TCRdb keeps only in-frame clones here, not all; method: immunoSEQ multiplex PCR. The sample records roughly 1 million clones, 75% to 85% being singletons. Study conclusions and caveats: Among donors, sharing of clonotypes was expected to be affected by sequencing depth. Of the naive CD4 clonotypes, around 4.7% were shared across a handful of donors.

The sequence was collected from a man aged 18-30 years in good health. Some clones in this sample may be carry-over from other donors' samples. The sequencing input was memory CD4+ T cells from PBMCs. Stated subset: CD45RA-negative fraction. The chain joins TRBV6-1 to TRBJ2-5; D tentatively fits TRBD1 or TRBD2 (5 bases each). The CDR3 DNA follows: TGTGCCAGCAGATCAAGTGGGGGTCGGGAGACCCAGTACTTC. Its translation: CASRSSGGRETQYF.